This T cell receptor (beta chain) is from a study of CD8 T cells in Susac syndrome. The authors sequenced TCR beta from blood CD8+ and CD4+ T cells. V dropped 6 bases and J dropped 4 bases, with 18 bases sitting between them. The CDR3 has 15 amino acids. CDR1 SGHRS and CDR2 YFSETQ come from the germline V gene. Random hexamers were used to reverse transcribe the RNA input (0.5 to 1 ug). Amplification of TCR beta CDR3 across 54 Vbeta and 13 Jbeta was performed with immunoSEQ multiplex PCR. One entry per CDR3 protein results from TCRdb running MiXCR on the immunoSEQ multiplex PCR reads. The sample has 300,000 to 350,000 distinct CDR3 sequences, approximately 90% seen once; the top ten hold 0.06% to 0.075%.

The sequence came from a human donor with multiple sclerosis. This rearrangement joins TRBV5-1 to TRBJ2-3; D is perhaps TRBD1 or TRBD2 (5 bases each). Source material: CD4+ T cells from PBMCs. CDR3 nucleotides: TGCGCCAGCACCCGAGAGGGCAGGGCCGCAGATACGCAGTATTTT. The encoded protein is CASTREGRAADTQYF.